This T cell receptor (beta chain) was identified during a study of cytomegalovirus exposure and HLA in healthy donors. Study-level background: A subsequent analysis reported that the 120 or so validation repertoires were produced on the same platform that had also been used for the 600 to 800 first-cohort repertoires. Study results and caveats: The study flagged 150 to 200 TCR beta chains as cytomegalovirus-associated. In vitro, three CMV-associated chains proved specific for CMV antigens.

The donors belonged to the roughly 110-subject validation cohort, separate from the roughly 670-subject first cohort. A remark on this clone: Its antigen is undetermined.

The V gene lost 5 bases and the J gene lost 6 bases, with 20 bases spanning the gap. Germline CDR1 reads SGHVS; CDR2 reads FNYEAQ. This CDR3 has 15 amino acids. Some clones are missing from TCRdb's copy, which holds only in-frame ones; the method was immunoSEQ multiplex PCR. Found here are approximately 90,000 clones, approximately 93% of them singletons; the top ten hold about 1.1%. The chain recombines TRBV7-6 with TRBJ2-7; perhaps TRBD1 as D (6 bases). Source material: PBMCs. The sequence came from a woman aged 25 to 39 in good health and CMV-seropositive. This CDR3 is CASSLKPGHQGEQYF. In nucleotides, the CDR3 is TGTGCCAGCAGCCTAAAACCGGGACATCAGGGCGAGCAGTACTTC.